Listed here are 5 T cell receptor beta chains from one sample, sequenced in a study of blood T cell repertoires in COVID-19. TCRdb keeps only in-frame clones here, not all; method: immunoSEQ multiplex PCR. The table includes about 83,000 clones, approximately 86% detected once. Material: peripheral blood. Source of these receptors: a man older than 75 with active or convalescent COVID-19.

This chain uses TRBV11-2 with TRBJ2-5; TRBD2 matches at 8 bases. This CDR3 comprises 16 residues. V shed 4 bases, J shed 0 bases, and the junction held 7 bases outside the gene matches. Germline assignment: CDR1 SGHAT and CDR2 FQNNGV. This CDR3 is CASSYRLASHQETQYF. As DNA, the CDR3 is TGTGCCAGCAGCTACCGACTAGCGTCCCACCAAGAGACCCAGTACTTC.

The rearrangement uses TRBV6-2 or TRBV6-3 and TRBJ2-7, with 9 bases fitting TRBD2. The CDR3 consists of 14 residues. CDR1 MNHEY and CDR2 SVGEGT come from the germline V gene. With 5 bases clipped from V and 7 bases from J, the junction kept 9 bases outside the gene matches. For the CDR3, the DNA is TGTGCCAGCAGTGGGGCGGGACTAGCAGGTGAGCAGTACGTC. This translates into CASSGAGLAGEQYV.

V is TRBV12-3 or TRBV12-4 and J is TRBJ1-4; D ambiguous. V was shortened by 1 base and J by 10 bases, with 4 bases between the two germline ends. CDR3 length equals 11 residues. CDR3 in amino acids: CASSLGGKLFF. CDR3 nucleotide sequence: TGTGCCAGCAGTTTAGGAGGAAAACTGTTTTTT.

The chain recombines TRBV21-1 with TRBJ1-2; the D segment call TRBD1 is taken from the table without a DNA check. TRBV21-1 is shown as a pseudogene. The CDR3 spans 16 residues. CDR3 residues: CASRVDGQKPNYGYTF. CDR3 bases: TGTGCCAGCAGGGTAGACGGACAGAAGCCCAACTATGGCTACACCTTC.

J is TRBJ1-1 and V is TRBV7-2; TRBD1 might be the D (5 bases). From germline, CDR1 is SGHTA and CDR2 FQGNSA. V was clipped by 5 bases and J by 1 base, with 11 bases between them. The CDR3 extends over 14 amino acids. The chain's CDR3 is CASSIMTANTEAFF. The CDR3 coding sequence is TGTGCCAGCAGCATAATGACAGCGAACACTGAAGCTTTCTTT.